This entry describes one T cell receptor (beta chain). Its matching antigen is unknown. The sample comes from a study of cytomegalovirus exposure and HLA in healthy donors. Broader study findings: Many donors carried some public TCRs, although rarity characterized most TCR sequences. A later analysis linked around 17,000 TCR beta sequences to HLA alleles at 0.05 false discovery rate.

The germline CDR1 and CDR2 sequences are PRHDT and FYEKMQ (reference sequence). This CDR3 spans 18 amino acids. V was trimmed by 4 bases and J by 0 bases, leaving 22 bases between them. PCR used 60 Vbeta primers and 13 Jbeta primers. Generated by immunoSEQ multiplex PCR, the TCRdb table keeps only in-frame clones and is missing some. Of 150,000 to 200,000 clones detected, roughly 80% appear once; the ten largest clones hold 0.7% to 0.95%. The sequence was collected from a woman aged 18-35 years in good health and CMV-seronegative. The V call is TRBV13, the J call TRBJ2-7; D is perhaps TRBD2 (6 bases). Sequencing input: PBMCs. CDR3 region: CASSSPSPLAPGSYEQYF. In DNA, the CDR3 is TGTGCCAGCAGCTCGCCCTCTCCCCTAGCGCCGGGCTCCTACGAGCAGTACTTC.